The 25 T cell receptor beta chains below come from one sample, sequenced in a study of OX40 agonist ivuxolimab in advanced cancers. Profiled with immunoSEQ multiplex PCR; TCRdb holds only in-frame clones, not every one. The table has tens of thousands of clones, about nine tenths seen once. Sequencing was performed on CD4+ or CD8+ T cells sorted from blood, taken in a trial of the OX40 agonist ivuxolimab. The receptors derive from an adult with an advanced solid tumor such as melanoma, head and neck, liver or kidney cancer.

The chain links TRBV5-1 to TRBJ1-1, with D hard to call. The V end was cut by 0 bases, the J end by 0 bases, with 6 bases between. The CDR3 contains 14 residues. Per the germline V gene, CDR1 is SGHRS and CDR2 is YFSETQ. The CDR3 coding sequence is TGCGCCAGCAGCTTGGGAATCTTGAACACTGAAGCTTTCTTT. It specifies CASSLGILNTEAFF.

This clone came up once. This sequence joins TRBV30 and TRBJ2-1, with 9 positions matching TRBD2. V lost 2 bases, J lost 9 bases, and 11 bases stayed unmatched. The CDR3 spans 15 residues. Per the germline V gene, CDR1 is GTSNPN and CDR2 is SVGIG (reference sequence). Here the CDR3 DNA reads TGTGCCTGGAGTCGGGGTAGCGGGAGTCGGGGTGAGCAGTTCTTC. It specifies CAWSRGSGSRGEQFF.

The chain carries TRBV4-1 and TRBJ2-7, with 7 bases matching TRBD2. CDR1 and CDR2 (germline): MGHRA, YSYEKL. Trimming cost V 1 base and J 0 bases; bases outside gene matches: 6. The CDR3 runs to 16 residues. The CDR3 loop reads CASSQGSSGNSYEQYF. In DNA form, the CDR3 reads TGCGCCAGCAGCCAAGGGTCGAGCGGGAACTCCTACGAGCAGTACTTC.

Remarks on this clone: The sample has other DNA sequences that encode this CDR3 too. The chain links TRBV2 to TRBJ2-7; no clear D gene. The CDR3 contains 11 residues. Trimming stripped 3 bases from V and 4 bases from J, with 4 bases between. Germline CDR1 reads SNHLY; CDR2 reads FYNNEI. CDR3 loop: CASSEGYEQYF. For the CDR3, the DNA is TGTGCCAGCAGTGAGGGGTACGAGCAGTACTTC.

The chain couples TRBV4-3 to TRBJ2-7; 9 nucleotides agree with TRBD1. Per the germline V gene, CDR1 is LGHNA and CDR2 is YSLEER. There are 16 residues in the CDR3. V was clipped by 0 bases and J by 6 bases; unmatched bases: 9. The CDR3 sequence: CASSQDAWDRVGEQYF. The CDR3 DNA follows: TGCGCCAGCAGCCAAGATGCCTGGGACAGGGTGGGCGAGCAGTACTTC.

This chain links TRBV5-1 with TRBJ2-7, with 10 positions matching TRBD1. This CDR3 is built from 13 residues. Germline V gene data show CDR1 as SGHRS and CDR2 as YFSETQ. After removal of 3 bases from V and 3 bases from J, the junction contained 0 bases not matched to a gene. The CDR3 is CASSWDRGYEQYF. For the CDR3, the DNA is TGCGCCAGCAGCTGGGACAGGGGCTACGAGCAGTACTTC.

The V and J genes are TRBV6-1 and TRBJ1-1; tentative D call: TRBD1 (6 bases). CDR3 length equals 13 residues. V lost 10 bases, J lost 5 bases, and 17 bases lay in between. CDR1 is MNHNS, CDR2 SASEGT, per germline. The CDR3 loop reads CATSIGGGTEAFF. The CDR3 DNA reads TGTGCCACCTCGATCGGGGGCGGTACTGAAGCTTTCTTT.

J is TRBJ2-1 and V is TRBV4-3; TRBD2 matches 7 bases. The ends lost 7 bases at V and 6 bases at J; junction bases unmatched: 12. This CDR3 is built from 15 residues. In germline, CDR1 is LGHNA, CDR2 YSLEER. DNA for the CDR3: TGCGCCAGCAACCTCGGGGTAGCGGGCAGCAATGAGCAGTTCTTC. Amino acid sequence: CASNLGVAGSNEQFF.

The chain has TRBV7-9 and TRBJ2-7; D remains unclear. V lost 1 base, J lost 6 bases, and 7 bases lay in between. The CDR3 consists of 12 residues. The germline V gene encodes CDR1 SEHNR and CDR2 FQNEAQ (reference sequence). CDR3 region: CASSLVVFEQYF. CDR3 bases: TGTGCCAGCAGCTTAGTAGTCTTCGAGCAGTACTTC.

The V gene is TRBV13, the J gene TRBJ2-1; D remains unclear. This CDR3 spans 15 amino acids. Germline V gene lookup returns CDR1 PRHDT and CDR2 FYEKMQ (reference sequence). V lost 5 bases and J lost 0, with 11 bases in between. This CDR3 reads CASSPASSSYNEQFF. The CDR3 bases are TGTGCCAGCAGCCCAGCTTCAAGCTCCTACAATGAGCAGTTCTTC.

The chain has TRBV4-1 and TRBJ2-6; D tentatively fits TRBD1 or TRBD2 (5 bases each). Deletions cut 4 bases from V and 2 bases from J, with 9 bases between. Germline-derived CDR1 and CDR2 are MGHRA and YSYEKL. There are 15 residues in the CDR3. CDR3 nucleotides: TGCGCCAGCAGCCCCCAGGGAGCTGGGGCCAACGTCCTGACTTTC. It is translated as CASSPQGAGANVLTF.

This sequence joins TRBV7-9 and TRBJ1-2; possibly TRBD1 for D (5 bases). This CDR3 is 13 amino acids long. V lost 5 bases to trimming and J lost 5 bases, with 12 bases between them. CDR1 SEHNR and CDR2 FQNEAQ come from the germline V gene (reference sequence). The CDR3 DNA reads TGTGCCAGCAGCGACCCCCGGGGGTATGGCTACACCTTC. Amino acids: CASSDPRGYGYTF.

This chain joins TRBV19 and TRBJ2-3; D may match TRBD1 or TRBD2 (5 bases each). Trimming shortened V by 7 bases and J by 0 bases, and 29 bases separated the two germline ends. Germline V gives CDR1 LNHDA, CDR2 SQIVND (reference sequence). The CDR3 totals 20 residues. The DNA of the CDR3 is TGTGCCAGTAAAGACAAGAATCGGGGCGGGCGAGACAAAAGCACAGATACGCAGTATTTT. Translating gives CASKDKNRGGRDKSTDTQYF.

The gene calls are TRBV7-9 and TRBJ2-5; TRBD1 agrees at 10 bases. CDR3 size: 16 residues. CDR1 is SEHNR, CDR2 FQNEAQ, per germline (reference sequence). The J segment lost 3 bases and the V segment lost 5 bases, leaving 9 bases of the junction unmatched. CDR3 in DNA: TGTGCCAGCAGCAAGGGACAGGGGCCATGGGAAGAGACCCAGTACTTC. Protein sequence: CASSKGQGPWEETQYF.

The CDR3 nucleotides read TGTGCCACAACTCTACCGGGACAGGGGTTTGAGCAGTTCTTC. It translates to CATTLPGQGFEQFF. The chain is built from TRBV15 and TRBJ2-1, with 10 bases lining up with TRBD1. The J segment lost 9 bases and the V segment lost 9 bases, leaving 11 bases of the junction unmatched. Germline V lookup: CDR1 LNHNV, CDR2 YYDKDF (reference sequence). The CDR3 loop spans 14 amino acids.

The chain joins TRBV29-1 to TRBJ2-5, with 8 bases lining up with TRBD2. The germline gives CDR1 SQVTM, CDR2 ANQGSEA. The CDR3 sequence is 12 residues long. V lost 3 bases to trimming and J lost 11 bases; unmatched junction nucleotides: 8. The CDR3 spells CSVDVFPGGQYF. In DNA form, the CDR3 reads TGCAGCGTTGATGTGTTCCCGGGGGGGCAGTACTTC.

The chain is built from TRBV27 and TRBJ2-7; 7 bases fit TRBD2. In germline, CDR1 is MNHEY, CDR2 SMNVEV (reference sequence). V was pared by 5 bases and J by 1 base, with 5 bases of the junction left unmatched. This CDR3 is 14 amino acids long. CDR3 sequence (DNA): TGTGCCAGCAGTACCCTAGCGGAGTCCTACGAGCAGTACTTC. It is translated as CASSTLAESYEQYF.

The chain has TRBV28 and TRBJ2-6; D is possibly TRBD2 (5 bases). Germline CDR1 reads MDHEN; CDR2 reads SYDVKM. V lost 5 bases and J 2 bases, leaving 22 bases between the germline ends. The CDR3 length is 19 residues. This chain's CDR3 is CASSTISALLSAGANVLTF. CDR3 nucleotides: TGTGCCAGCAGTACCATTAGCGCCTTACTAAGTGCTGGGGCCAACGTCCTGACTTTC. Full variable domain (outside the CDR3, taken from reference TRBV28 and TRBJ2-6): DVKVTQSSRYLVKRTGEKVFLECVQDMDHENMFWYRQDPGLGLRLIYFSYDVKMKEKGDIPEGYSVSREKKERFSLILESASTNQTSMYLCASSTISALLSAGANVLTFGAGSRLTVL.

Comments on this clone: Different DNA sequences within this sample yield the same CDR3. The chain recombines TRBV28 with TRBJ2-3; 7 positions agree with TRBD2. The V gene end was trimmed by 4 bases and the J gene end by 1 base; junction bases not matched to a gene: 2. Per the germline V gene, CDR1 is MDHEN and CDR2 is SYDVKM. The CDR3 extends over 14 amino acids. The CDR3 nucleotides read TGTGCCAGCAGTTCCGGACTAGGCACAGATACGCAGTATTTT. Its translation: CASSSGLGTDTQYF.

The chain couples TRBV28 to TRBJ1-2, with 7 bases aligning to TRBD1. From germline, CDR1 is MDHEN and CDR2 SYDVKM. This CDR3 comprises 15 residues. Trimming took 6 bases from V and 8 from J; bases not matched to a gene: 15. The CDR3 here is CASRTTGSGSEGYTF. The DNA of the CDR3 is TGTGCCAGCAGGACGACAGGGTCAGGATCGGAGGGCTACACCTTC.

This chain connects TRBV27 to TRBJ2-5; D gene uncertain. V gave up 1 base and J gave up 3 bases, with 6 bases separating them. The CDR3 spans 13 residues. Germline-derived CDR1 and CDR2 are MNHEY and SMNVEV (reference sequence). The CDR3 protein is CASSLLDEETQYF. The CDR3 nucleotides are TGTGCCAGCAGTTTATTGGACGAAGAGACCCAGTACTTC.

This rearrangement joins TRBV6-1 to TRBJ1-5, with D uncertain. The germline gives CDR1 MNHNS, CDR2 SASEGT. CDR3 length: 14 residues. Trimming stripped 3 bases from V and 5 bases from J, with 11 bases between. The CDR3 nucleotides are TGTGCCAGCAGTGACGGGAAGGGCCATCAGCCCCAGCATTTT. Protein: CASSDGKGHQPQHF.

The rearrangement joins TRBV29-1 to TRBJ2-1, with a possible D match to TRBD1 (6 bases). This CDR3 is built from 13 residues. CDR1 is SQVTM and CDR2 is ANQGSEA in the germline V gene. Trimming cost V 4 bases and J 6 bases, with 13 bases left between them. The CDR3 nucleotides read TGCAGCGTTGTACAGGGTTGGGGCAATGAGCAGTTCTTC. Amino acids: CSVVQGWGNEQFF.

This sequence joins TRBV9 and TRBJ2-7, with TRBD2 as a possible D gene (5 bases). Trimming pared 0 bases from V and 1 base from J, leaving 11 bases between. The CDR3 loop spans 15 amino acids. The germline V gene encodes CDR1 SGDLS and CDR2 YYNGEE. CDR3 nucleotides: TGTGCCAGCAGCGTAGGGATGGGGAGTTCCTACGAGCAGTACTTC. It translates to CASSVGMGSSYEQYF. Looking up the rest from reference TRBV9 and TRBJ2-7 gives the full variable domain: DSGVTQTPKHLITATGQRVTLRCSPRSGDLSVYWYQQSLDQGLQFLIQYYNGEERAKGNILERFSAQQFPDLHSELNLSSLELGDSALYFCASSVGMGSSYEQYFGPGTRLTVT.

V and J are TRBV27 and TRBJ2-1; a possible D gene is TRBD2 (6 bases). Germline V gene sequence: CDR1 MNHEY, CDR2 SMNVEV (reference sequence). V lost 6 bases and J 2 bases, leaving 11 bases between the germline ends. The CDR3 loop spans 14 amino acids. The CDR3 DNA follows: TGTGCCAGCAGCGTGGGGGGACCCTACAATGAGCAGTTCTTC. Protein sequence: CASSVGGPYNEQFF.